This T cell receptor beta chain was observed in a study of T cells in tuberculosis. For the study at large: This South African cohort compared adolescents with or without latent tuberculosis against adults with active tuberculosis. The study's findings and limits: Smaller distances to GMM-specific TCRs suggested their expansion in active tuberculosis. The TCR-beta difference was not significant; alpha differences partly reflected length.

Repertoires were generated with immunoSEQ multiplex PCR, while TCRdb's copy carries only in-frame clones and drops some. This sample carries roughly 34,000 clones, approximately 85% of them seen once, and the ten largest clones take less than 5.5%. Regarding time point: new active TB diagnosis, blood taken before or within 7 days of starting treatment. Positive smear microscopy and/or M. tuberculosis culture confirmed active disease. Concerning this clone itself: Its antigen is currently unknown.

This sample comprised PBMCs, obtained at tuberculosis diagnosis. The sequence was obtained from an adult with tuberculosis.

The CDR3 sequence is CAWRPHRGPYEQYF. CDR3 nucleotide sequence: TGTGCCTGGAGGCCCCACAGGGGTCCCTACGAGCAGTACTTC. The J gene is TRBJ2-7, the V gene TRBV30, with 7 bases lining up with TRBD1. Germline assignment: CDR1 GTSNPN and CDR2 SVGIG (reference sequence). CDR3 length: 14 amino acids. The V gene end was trimmed by 3 bases and the J gene end by 2 bases; junction bases not matched to a gene: 7. The full variable domain, with the rest looked up from reference TRBV30 and TRBJ2-7, is SQTIHQWPATLVQPVGSPLSLECTVEGTSNPNLYWYRQAAGRGLQLLFYSVGIGQISSEVPQNLSASRPQDRQFILSSKKLLLSDSGFYLCAWRPHRGPYEQYFGPGTRLTVT.